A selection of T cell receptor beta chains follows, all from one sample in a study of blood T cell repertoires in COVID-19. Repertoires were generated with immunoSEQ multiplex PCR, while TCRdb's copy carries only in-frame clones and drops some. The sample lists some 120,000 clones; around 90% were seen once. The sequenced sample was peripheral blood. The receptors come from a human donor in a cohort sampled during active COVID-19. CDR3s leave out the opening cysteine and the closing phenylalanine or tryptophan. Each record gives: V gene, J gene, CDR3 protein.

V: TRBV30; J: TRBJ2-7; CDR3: AWSAVYEQY
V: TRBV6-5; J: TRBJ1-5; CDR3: ASSPQGRRNQPQH
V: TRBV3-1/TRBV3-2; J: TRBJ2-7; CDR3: ASSQGSGEAYEQY
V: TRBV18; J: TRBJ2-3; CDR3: ASSPPGQGADTQY
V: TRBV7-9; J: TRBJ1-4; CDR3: ASSHRGALIEKLF
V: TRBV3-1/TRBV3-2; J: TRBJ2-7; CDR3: ASSQDLGSYEQY
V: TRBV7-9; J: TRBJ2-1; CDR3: ASSLLAASYNEQF
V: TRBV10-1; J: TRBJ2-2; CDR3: ASSLGEAPGELF
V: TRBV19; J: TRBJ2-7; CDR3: ASSPTSLYEQY
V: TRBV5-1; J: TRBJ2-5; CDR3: ASSLISETATQY
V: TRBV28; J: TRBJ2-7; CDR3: ASSLTGGTYEQY
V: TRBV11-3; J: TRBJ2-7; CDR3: ASSPGTGKGYEQY
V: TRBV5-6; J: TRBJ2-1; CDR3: ASSFGARNEQF
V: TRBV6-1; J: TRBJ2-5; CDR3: ASSERGETQY
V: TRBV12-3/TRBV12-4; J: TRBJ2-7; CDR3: ASSFGYEQY
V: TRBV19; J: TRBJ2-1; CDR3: ASSTREGLAGGNEQF
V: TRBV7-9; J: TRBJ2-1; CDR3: ASREDSSYNEQF
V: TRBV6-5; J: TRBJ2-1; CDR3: ASTQGLSGYNEQF
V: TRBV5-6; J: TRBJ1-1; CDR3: ASSKKGRGATEAF
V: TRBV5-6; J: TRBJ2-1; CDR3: ASSFSQGYYNEQF
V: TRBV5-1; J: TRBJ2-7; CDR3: ASSSVGWGPDPTYEQY
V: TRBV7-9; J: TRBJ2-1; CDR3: ASSDTSEQF
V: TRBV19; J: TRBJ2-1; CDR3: ASSTHNDNEQF
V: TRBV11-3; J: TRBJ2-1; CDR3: ASSRGLAGEYNEQF
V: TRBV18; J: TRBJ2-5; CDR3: ASSRDKQETQY
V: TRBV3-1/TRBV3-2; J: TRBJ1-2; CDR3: ASSSRDRANYGYT
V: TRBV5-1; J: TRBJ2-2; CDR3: ASSPSAGSTGELF
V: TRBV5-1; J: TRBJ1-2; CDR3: ASSTGQGAIYGYT
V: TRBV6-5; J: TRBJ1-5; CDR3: ASSFTGGSAQPQH
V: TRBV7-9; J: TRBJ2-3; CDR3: ASSLGGRALGDTQY
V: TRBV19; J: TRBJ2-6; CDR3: ASSIEAGSGANVLT